These T cell receptor beta chains were read from a single sample in a study of metastatic and nonmetastatic thyroid tumors. MiXCR was used by TCRdb to re-call the PCR reads. This table has around 13,000 clones, around 23% appearing once. The specimen sequenced was blood. All receptors come from a male donor with papillary thyroid cancer or a benign thyroid nodule (not recorded which). Some clones in this sample may be carry-over from other donors' samples. Both conserved end residues are trimmed from each CDR3. The D gene is left open where the match is weak.

cdr3_aa: ASSLSGLTA; v_call: TRBV28; d_call: NA; j_call: TRBJ2-7
cdr3_aa: ASRPSGGAGEQF; v_call: TRBV12-3/TRBV12-4; d_call: TRBD2; j_call: TRBJ2-1
cdr3_aa: ASSYMGGNQPQH; v_call: TRBV6-5; d_call: NA; j_call: TRBJ1-5
cdr3_aa: ASRRDSSYEQY; v_call: TRBV6-1; d_call: TRBD1; j_call: TRBJ2-7
cdr3_aa: ASSPTSSTDTQY; v_call: TRBV12-3/TRBV12-4; d_call: NA; j_call: TRBJ2-3
cdr3_aa: ASSSTGTGLYEQY; v_call: TRBV5-1; d_call: TRBD1; j_call: TRBJ2-7
cdr3_aa: ASSLGGGLYEQY; v_call: TRBV7-3; d_call: NA; j_call: TRBJ2-7
cdr3_aa: ASSPQGGRISYEQY; v_call: TRBV5-4; d_call: NA; j_call: TRBJ2-7
cdr3_aa: ASSLRPGQGKETQY; v_call: TRBV27; d_call: TRBD1; j_call: TRBJ2-5
cdr3_aa: ASTDLFPYEQY; v_call: TRBV28; d_call: NA; j_call: TRBJ2-7
cdr3_aa: SANRLAGGSYNEQF; v_call: TRBV20-1; d_call: TRBD2; j_call: TRBJ2-1
cdr3_aa: ASSHGTDGYT; v_call: TRBV27; d_call: TRBD1; j_call: TRBJ1-2
cdr3_aa: ASSLAAGGASNQPQH; v_call: TRBV12-3/TRBV12-4; d_call: TRBD1; j_call: TRBJ1-5
cdr3_aa: ASRALAGEGTGELF; v_call: TRBV6-1; d_call: TRBD2; j_call: TRBJ2-2
cdr3_aa: ASSARTSGGNEQF; v_call: TRBV9; d_call: TRBD2; j_call: TRBJ2-1
cdr3_aa: ASSLTGNNSPLH; v_call: TRBV28; d_call: NA; j_call: TRBJ1-6
cdr3_aa: ASSEQVGGQPQH; v_call: TRBV6-1; d_call: NA; j_call: TRBJ1-5
cdr3_aa: ASGENDKSDTQY; v_call: TRBV12-3/TRBV12-4; d_call: NA; j_call: TRBJ2-3
cdr3_aa: ASSADSYEQY; v_call: TRBV6-1; d_call: NA; j_call: TRBJ2-7
cdr3_aa: ASSTATRTANTGELF; v_call: TRBV11-2; d_call: NA; j_call: TRBJ2-2
cdr3_aa: ASSLVGLRTDTQY; v_call: TRBV11-2; d_call: NA; j_call: TRBJ2-3
cdr3_aa: ASGRGEGHQPQH; v_call: TRBV2; d_call: NA; j_call: TRBJ1-5
cdr3_aa: ASSYNWDSLNYEQY; v_call: TRBV6-5; d_call: TRBD1; j_call: TRBJ2-7
cdr3_aa: ASSEQGLSYEQY; v_call: TRBV6-1; d_call: NA; j_call: TRBJ2-7
cdr3_aa: ASSIPAGSGTDEQF; v_call: TRBV6-2/TRBV6-3; d_call: NA; j_call: TRBJ2-1
cdr3_aa: ASSGGEIGKLF; v_call: TRBV9; d_call: NA; j_call: TRBJ1-4
cdr3_aa: ASSTRTESDTQY; v_call: TRBV18; d_call: NA; j_call: TRBJ2-3
cdr3_aa: SASRAGTSSGEQY; v_call: TRBV20-1; d_call: TRBD2; j_call: TRBJ2-7
cdr3_aa: ASSRPGQGGYEQY; v_call: TRBV19; d_call: TRBD1; j_call: TRBJ2-7
cdr3_aa: ASTNRGGSYGYT; v_call: TRBV12-3/TRBV12-4; d_call: NA; j_call: TRBJ1-2
cdr3_aa: ASSYGSGGAWQETQY; v_call: TRBV6-2/TRBV6-3; d_call: TRBD2; j_call: TRBJ2-5
cdr3_aa: ASSTGLADNEQF; v_call: TRBV6-1; d_call: TRBD2; j_call: TRBJ2-1